The present T cell receptor beta chain was sequenced within a study of regulatory and conventional T cells in RAG deficiency. Clones were read by immunoSEQ multiplex PCR, and TCRdb kept only the in-frame ones, dropping some. Of some 30,000 clones listed, around 90% are singletons. Study results and limitations: In Omenn syndrome, Treg and Tconv repertoires overlapped >75%.

Regarding this clone: Its specificity is not known.

Germline V lookup: CDR1 LGHNA, CDR2 YSLEER. V trimming: 5 bases; J trimming: 5 bases; junction bases outside the gene matches: 6. The CDR3 runs 13 residues. These data also formed part of another study, on regulatory T cells. Per that study: The primer mix had 52 TRBV and 13 TRBJ primers.

This TCR was sampled from a human donor in good health. The chain has TRBV4-3 and TRBJ2-7, with 7 bases that match TRBD1. Sequencing used CD8+ T cells sorted from blood. The CDR3: CASSATGFNEQYF. DNA of the CDR3: TGCGCCAGCAGCGCGACAGGGTTCAACGAGCAGTACTTC.